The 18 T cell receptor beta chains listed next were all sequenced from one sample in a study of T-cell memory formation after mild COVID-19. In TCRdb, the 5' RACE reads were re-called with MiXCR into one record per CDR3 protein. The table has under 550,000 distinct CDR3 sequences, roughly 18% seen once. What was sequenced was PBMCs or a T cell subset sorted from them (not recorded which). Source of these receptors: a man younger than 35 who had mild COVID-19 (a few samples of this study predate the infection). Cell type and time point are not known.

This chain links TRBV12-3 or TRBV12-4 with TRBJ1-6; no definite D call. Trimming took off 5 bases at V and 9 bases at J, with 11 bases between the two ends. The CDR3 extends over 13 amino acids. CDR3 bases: TGTGCCAGCAGTCGGGTAGGGTTTTCACCCCTCCACTTT. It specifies CASSRVGFSPLHF.

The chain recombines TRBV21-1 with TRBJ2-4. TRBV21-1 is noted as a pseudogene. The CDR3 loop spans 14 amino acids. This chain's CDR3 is CASTKILAKNIQYF. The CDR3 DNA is TGTGCCAGCACAAAGATTTTAGCCAAAAACATTCAGTACTTC.

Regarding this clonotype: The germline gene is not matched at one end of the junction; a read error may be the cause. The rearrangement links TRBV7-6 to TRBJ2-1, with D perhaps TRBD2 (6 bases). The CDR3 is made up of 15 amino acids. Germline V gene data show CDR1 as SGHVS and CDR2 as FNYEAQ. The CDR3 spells CASSLAGGEGDERFF. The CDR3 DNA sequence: TGTGCCAGCAGCTTAGCCGGCGGGGAAGGGGATGAGCGGTTCTTC.

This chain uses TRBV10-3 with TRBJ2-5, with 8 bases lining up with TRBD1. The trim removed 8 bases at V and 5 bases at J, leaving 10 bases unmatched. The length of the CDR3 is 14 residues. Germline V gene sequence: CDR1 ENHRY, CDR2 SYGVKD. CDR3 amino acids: CAIGGTGQGETQYF. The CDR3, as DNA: TGTGCCATCGGAGGGACAGGACAAGGGGAGACCCAGTACTTC.

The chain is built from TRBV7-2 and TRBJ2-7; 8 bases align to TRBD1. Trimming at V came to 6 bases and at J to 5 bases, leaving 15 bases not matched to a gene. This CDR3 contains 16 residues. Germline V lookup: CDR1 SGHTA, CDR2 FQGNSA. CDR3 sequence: CASRNPYRQGSHEQYF. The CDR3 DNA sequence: TGTGCCAGCAGAAACCCGTACCGACAGGGGTCCCACGAGCAGTACTTC.

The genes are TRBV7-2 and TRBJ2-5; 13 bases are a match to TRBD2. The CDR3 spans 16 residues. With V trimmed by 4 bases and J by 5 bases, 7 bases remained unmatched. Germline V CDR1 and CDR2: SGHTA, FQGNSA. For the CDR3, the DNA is TGTGCCAGCAGCTCGAGGACTAGCGGGGGTTGGGAGACCCAGTACTTC. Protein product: CASSSRTSGGWETQYF.

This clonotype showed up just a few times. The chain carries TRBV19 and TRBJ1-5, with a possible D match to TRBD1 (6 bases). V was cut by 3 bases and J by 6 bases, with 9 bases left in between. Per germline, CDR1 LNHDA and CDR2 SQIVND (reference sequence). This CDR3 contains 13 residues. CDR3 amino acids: CASSIGGSQPQHF. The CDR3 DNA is TGTGCCAGTAGTATTGGGGGCAGTCAGCCCCAGCATTTT.

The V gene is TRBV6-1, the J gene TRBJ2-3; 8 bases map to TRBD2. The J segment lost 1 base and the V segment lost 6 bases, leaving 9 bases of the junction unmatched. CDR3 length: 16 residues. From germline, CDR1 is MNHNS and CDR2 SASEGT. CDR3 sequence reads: CASRVISGDRTDTQYF. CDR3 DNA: TGTGCCAGCAGAGTTATTAGCGGGGACCGCACAGATACGCAGTATTTT.

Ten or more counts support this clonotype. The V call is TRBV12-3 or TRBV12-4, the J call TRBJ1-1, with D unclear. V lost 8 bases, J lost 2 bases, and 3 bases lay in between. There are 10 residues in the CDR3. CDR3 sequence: CASGNTEAFF. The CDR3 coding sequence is TGTGCCAGCGGCAACACTGAAGCTTTCTTT.

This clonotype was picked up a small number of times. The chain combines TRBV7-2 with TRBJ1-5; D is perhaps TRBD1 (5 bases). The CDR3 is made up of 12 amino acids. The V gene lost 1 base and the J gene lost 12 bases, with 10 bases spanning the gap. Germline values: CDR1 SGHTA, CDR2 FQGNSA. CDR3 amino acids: CASSLGDSYQHF. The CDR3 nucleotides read TGTGCCAGCAGCTTAGGGGACTCGTACCAGCATTTT.

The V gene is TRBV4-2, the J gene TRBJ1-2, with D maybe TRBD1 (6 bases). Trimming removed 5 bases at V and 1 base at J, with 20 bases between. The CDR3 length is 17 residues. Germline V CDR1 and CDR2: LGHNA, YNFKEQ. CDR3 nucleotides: TGTGCCAGCAGCGATACACAGGGTCGGGGAATTAACTATGGCTACACCTTC. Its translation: CASSDTQGRGINYGYTF.

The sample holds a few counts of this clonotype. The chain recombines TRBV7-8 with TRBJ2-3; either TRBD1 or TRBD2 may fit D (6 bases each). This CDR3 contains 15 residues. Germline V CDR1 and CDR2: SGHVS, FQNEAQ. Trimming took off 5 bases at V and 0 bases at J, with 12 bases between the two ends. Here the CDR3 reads CASSGAGQSTDTQYF. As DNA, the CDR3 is TGTGCCAGCAGCGGGGCGGGACAAAGCACAGATACGCAGTATTTT.

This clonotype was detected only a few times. The CDR3 loop reads CASSPPDSPNTEAFF. CDR3 sequence (DNA): TGTGCCAGCAGCCCTCCGGACAGCCCCAACACTGAAGCTTTCTTT. This sequence joins TRBV3-1 and TRBJ1-1, with a tentative D call TRBD1 (6 bases). This CDR3 has 15 amino acids. The V end lost 4 bases, the J end lost 2 bases, and 14 bases lay between the germline ends. Germline V gives CDR1 LGHDT, CDR2 YNNKEL (reference sequence).

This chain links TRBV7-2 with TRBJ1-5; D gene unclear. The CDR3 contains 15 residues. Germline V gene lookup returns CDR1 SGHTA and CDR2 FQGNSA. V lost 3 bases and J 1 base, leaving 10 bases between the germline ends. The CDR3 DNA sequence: TGTGCCAGCAGCTTCGGTTTTAGGAGCAATCAGCCCCAGCATTTT. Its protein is CASSFGFRSNQPQHF.

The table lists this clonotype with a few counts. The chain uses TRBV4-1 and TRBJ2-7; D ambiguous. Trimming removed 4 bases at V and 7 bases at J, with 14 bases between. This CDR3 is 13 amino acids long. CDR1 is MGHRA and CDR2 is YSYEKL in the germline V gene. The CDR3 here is CASSLSRLGEQYF. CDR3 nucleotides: TGCGCCAGCAGCCTCTCCCGTTTGGGGGAGCAGTACTTC.

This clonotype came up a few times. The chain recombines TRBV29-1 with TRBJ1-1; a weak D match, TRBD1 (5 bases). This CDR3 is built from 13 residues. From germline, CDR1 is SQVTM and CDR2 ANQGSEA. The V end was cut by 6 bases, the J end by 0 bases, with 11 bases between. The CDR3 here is CSVGEQLNTEAFF. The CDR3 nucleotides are TGCAGCGTAGGGGAACAATTGAACACTGAAGCTTTCTTT.

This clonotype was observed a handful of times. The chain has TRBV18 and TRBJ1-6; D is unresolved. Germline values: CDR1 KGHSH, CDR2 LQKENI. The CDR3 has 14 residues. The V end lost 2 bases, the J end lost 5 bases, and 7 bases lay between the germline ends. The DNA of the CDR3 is TGTGCCAGCTCACCAATTGAAGATAATTCACCCCTCCACTTT. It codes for CASSPIEDNSPLHF.

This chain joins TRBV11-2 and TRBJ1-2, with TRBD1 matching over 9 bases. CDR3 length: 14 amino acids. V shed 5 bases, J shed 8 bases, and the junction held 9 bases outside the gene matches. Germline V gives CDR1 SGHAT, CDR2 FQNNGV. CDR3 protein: CASSPGGTGTGYTF. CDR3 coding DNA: TGTGCCAGCAGCCCAGGGGGGACAGGGACAGGCTACACCTTC.